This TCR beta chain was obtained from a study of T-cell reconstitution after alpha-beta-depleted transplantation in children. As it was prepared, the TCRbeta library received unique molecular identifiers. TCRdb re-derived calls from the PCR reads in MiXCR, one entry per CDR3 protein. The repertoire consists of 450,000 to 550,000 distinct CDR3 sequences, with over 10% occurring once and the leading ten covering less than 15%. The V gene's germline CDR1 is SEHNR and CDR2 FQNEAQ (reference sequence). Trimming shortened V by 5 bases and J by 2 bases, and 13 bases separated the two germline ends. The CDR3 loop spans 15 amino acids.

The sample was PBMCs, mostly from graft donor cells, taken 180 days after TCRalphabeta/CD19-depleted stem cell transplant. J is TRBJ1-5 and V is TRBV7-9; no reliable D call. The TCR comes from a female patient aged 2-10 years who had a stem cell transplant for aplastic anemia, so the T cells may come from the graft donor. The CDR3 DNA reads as TGTGCCAGCAGCGAACTCCGTTGGGGCAATCAGCCCCAGCATTTT. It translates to CASSELRWGNQPQHF.